This T cell receptor beta chain was obtained from a study of identical twins. General study findings and limits: Partial confounding of zero-insertion analyses by invariant MAIT and iNKT cells was possible. In cord blood, abundant beta clonotypes had fewer insertions; memory showed no trend.

Concerning this clonotype itself: Its matching antigen is unknown. A single base separates this from a much larger clone, so it may be a read error.

TCRdb fed the 5' RACE reads into MiXCR, producing one record per CDR3 protein. Of about 520,000 distinct CDR3 sequences in the sample, less than 25% were seen once. CDR3 length equals 16 residues. Germline-derived CDR1 and CDR2 are SGHRS and YFSETQ. These sequences were also reported in another study, on T cells expressing NK-cell markers. This second study says: Out of eight donors sequenced, seven tested HCMV-seropositive and the remaining one seronegative. Of the CD8+ T cells in more than five donors, 1.0-7.0% belonged to dominant NKG2C+ clonotypes.

What was sequenced was CD4+ T cells sorted from blood. This TCR derives from a woman aged 18 to 35 in good health. J is TRBJ2-1 and V is TRBV5-1; 12 bases align to TRBD2. CDR3: CASSRLAGVSYKEQFF. The CDR3 coding sequence is TGCGCCAGCAGTCGACTAGCGGGAGTATCCTACAAGGAGCAGTTCTTC.